This T cell receptor (beta chain) was identified during a study of radiotherapy plus CTLA-4 blockade in lung cancer. Overall study results and limits: In blood, after radiotherapy plus ipilimumab, tumor-derived TCR clones expanded.

Trimming took off 5 bases at V and 4 bases at J, with 12 bases between the two ends. Germline values: CDR1 MNHEY, CDR2 SVGAGI. The CDR3 loop spans 14 amino acids. Sequencing used immunoSEQ multiplex PCR; TCRdb keeps in-frame clones, though not all of them. This sample carries roughly 70,000 clones, around 90% of them seen once, and the ten largest clones take around two fifths. Details on this clone: Its antigen remains unidentified.

This sample comprised peripheral blood, obtained from a patient treated with radiotherapy plus ipilimumab. The J gene is TRBJ1-5, the V gene TRBV6-5; D uncertain. This TCR was sampled from a human donor with non-small cell lung cancer that progressed on radiotherapy plus ipilimumab. The CDR3 nucleotides read TGTGCCAGCAGTCCCACCCTGAGTAATCAGCCCCAGCATTTT. It is translated as CASSPTLSNQPQHF.